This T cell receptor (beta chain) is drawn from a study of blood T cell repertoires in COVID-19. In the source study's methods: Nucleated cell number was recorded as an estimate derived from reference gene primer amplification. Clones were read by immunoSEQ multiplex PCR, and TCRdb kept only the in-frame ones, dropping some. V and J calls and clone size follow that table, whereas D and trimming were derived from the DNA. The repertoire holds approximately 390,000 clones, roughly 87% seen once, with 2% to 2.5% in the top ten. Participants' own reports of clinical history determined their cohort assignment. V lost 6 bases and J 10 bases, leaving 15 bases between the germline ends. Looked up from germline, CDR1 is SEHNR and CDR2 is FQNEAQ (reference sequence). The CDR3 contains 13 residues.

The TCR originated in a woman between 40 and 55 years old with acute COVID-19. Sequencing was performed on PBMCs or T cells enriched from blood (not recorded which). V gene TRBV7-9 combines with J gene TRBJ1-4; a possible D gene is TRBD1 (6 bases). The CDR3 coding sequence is TGTGCCAGCAGACATAGACAGGCCACAAAACTGTTTTTT. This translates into CASRHRQATKLFF. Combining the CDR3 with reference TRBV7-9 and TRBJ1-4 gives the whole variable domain DTGVSQNPRHKITKRGQNVTFRCDPISEHNRLYWYRQTLGQGPEFLTYFQNEAQLEKSRLLSDRFSAERPKGSFSTLEIQRTEQGDSAMYLCASRHRQATKLFFGSGTQLSVL.